The 28 T cell receptor beta chains reported below all come from one sample, sequenced in a study of cytomegalovirus exposure and HLA in healthy donors. Generated by immunoSEQ multiplex PCR, the TCRdb table keeps only in-frame clones and is missing some. The repertoire holds 110,000 or so clones, with about 88% as singletons. Material for sequencing was PBMCs. These receptors all stem from a woman under 30 in good health and CMV-seropositive.

The chain couples TRBV28 to TRBJ2-1; D may be TRBD1 (5 bases). The germline gives CDR1 MDHEN, CDR2 SYDVKM. The CDR3 runs 13 residues. Deletions cut 2 bases from V and 5 bases from J, with 7 bases between. CDR3 coding DNA: TGTGCCAGCAGTTTAGGGGCCCACAATGAGCAGTTCTTC. Translated, it gives CASSLGAHNEQFF.

The rearrangement joins TRBV19 to TRBJ1-5; 9 bases match TRBD1. The ends lost 5 bases at V and 6 bases at J; junction bases unmatched: 11. This CDR3 contains 16 residues. Per the germline V gene, CDR1 is LNHDA and CDR2 is SQIVND (reference sequence). The CDR3 is CASSPDRGAWGQPQHF. The CDR3 bases are TGTGCCAGTAGTCCTGACAGGGGGGCTTGGGGTCAGCCCCAGCATTTT.

This sequence joins TRBV11-3 and TRBJ2-5, with D perhaps matching TRBD2 (5 bases). CDR3 size: 13 residues. Germline V lookup: CDR1 SGHNT, CDR2 YENEEA. With 5 bases removed from V and 5 bases from J, the gap between germline ends came to 12 bases. As DNA, the CDR3 is TGTGCCAGCAGCGGCGGGCTGCGGGAGACCCAGTACTTC. Its translation is CASSGGLRETQYF.

The chain combines TRBV7-2 with TRBJ2-5; 9 bases line up with TRBD1. This CDR3 has 15 residues. Germline CDR1 and CDR2: SGHTA and FQGNSA. Trimming took 2 bases from V and 4 from J; bases not matched to a gene: 5. The CDR3 here is CASSLTGGLIETQYF. The CDR3 bases are TGTGCCAGCAGCTTAACAGGGGGCTTAATAGAGACCCAGTACTTC.

This clone appeared once. This chain joins TRBV6-4 and TRBJ2-1; 10 bases line up with TRBD2. The CDR3 runs to 14 residues. V lost 2 bases and J lost 9; bases outside the gene matches: 4. Per the germline V gene, CDR1 is MRHNA and CDR2 is SNTAGT. The CDR3 sequence: CASSDEREGREQFF. DNA of the CDR3: TGTGCCAGCAGTGACGAGCGGGAGGGCCGTGAGCAGTTCTTC.

The chain couples TRBV6-5 to TRBJ2-3, with 10 nucleotides matching TRBD1. V lost 6 bases to trimming and J lost 2 bases; unmatched junction nucleotides: 5. CDR1 is MNHEY, CDR2 SVGAGI, per germline. This CDR3 has 15 amino acids. In DNA form, the CDR3 reads TGTGCCAGCAGCCTAGGGACAGGGGTCACAGATACGCAGTATTTT. Translated, it gives CASSLGTGVTDTQYF.

This clone was seen only a few times. The chain joins TRBV4-1 to TRBJ1-2; D call uncertain. The CDR3 length is 13 residues. V was cut by 0 bases and J by 3 bases, with 5 bases left in between. Germline lookup yields CDR1 MGHRA and CDR2 YSYEKL. CDR3 amino acids: CASSQDQYYGYTF. The CDR3 DNA reads TGCGCCAGCAGCCAAGATCAGTACTATGGCTACACCTTC.

V is TRBV6-5 and J is TRBJ2-3; TRBD2 matches 8 bases. Trimming took 5 bases from V and 2 from J; bases not matched to a gene: 6. The CDR3 is made up of 15 amino acids. Germline-derived CDR1 and CDR2 are MNHEY and SVGAGI. In DNA form, the CDR3 reads TGTGCCAGCAGTCATCCTAGCGGGCCCACAGATACGCAGTATTTT. This encodes CASSHPSGPTDTQYF.

The chain couples TRBV7-9 to TRBJ2-1; 16 nucleotides agree with TRBD2. CDR3 length: 13 amino acids. Germline CDR1 and CDR2: SEHNR and FQNEAQ (reference sequence). CDR3 sequence: CAGGLAGGDEQFF. Written as DNA, the CDR3 is TGTGCGGGGGGACTAGCGGGAGGGGATGAGCAGTTCTTC.

This chain connects TRBV5-5 to TRBJ2-7; D is unresolved. Germline-derived CDR1 and CDR2 are SGHKS and YYEKEE (reference sequence). Trimming took 9 bases from V and 4 from J, leaving 14 bases between them. CDR3 length: 12 residues. This chain's CDR3 is CANPHRGYEQYF. As DNA, the CDR3 is TGTGCCAACCCACATCGTGGTTACGAGCAGTACTTC.

This clone has ten or more counts. The chain links TRBV29-1 to TRBJ1-1; D uncertain. The V gene lost 4 bases and the J gene lost 2 bases, with 11 bases spanning the gap. The CDR3 is 13 residues long. The germline V gene encodes CDR1 SQVTM and CDR2 ANQGSEA. The DNA of the CDR3 is TGCAGCGTTGGGGCACAGATCAACACTGAAGCTTTCTTT. Protein product: CSVGAQINTEAFF.

The chain joins TRBV28 to TRBJ2-5, with 14 bases identical to TRBD2. CDR1 is MDHEN, CDR2 SYDVKM, per germline. V was pared by 8 bases and J by 2 bases, with 4 bases of the junction left unmatched. The CDR3 is 15 amino acids. The CDR3 is CASARTSGGQETQYF. For the CDR3, the DNA is TGTGCCAGCGCAAGGACTAGCGGGGGGCAAGAGACCCAGTACTTC.

The genes are TRBV19 and TRBJ1-5; D is unresolved. V lost 3 bases to trimming and J lost 0 bases, with 9 bases between them. The CDR3 is 15 residues long. The germline CDR1 and CDR2 sequences are LNHDA and SQIVND (reference sequence). CDR3 nucleotide sequence: TGTGCCAGTAGTATTACGGTTAATAGCAATCAGCCCCAGCATTTT. Residues: CASSITVNSNQPQHF.

V gene TRBV13 combines with J gene TRBJ2-7, with TRBD1 identical over 8 bases. This CDR3 is built from 17 residues. Germline CDR1 is PRHDT and CDR2 is FYEKMQ (reference sequence). Germline trimming cut 5 bases from V and 4 bases from J; bases unmatched to any gene: 16. This CDR3 is CASSLKVTGTGPYEQYF. Written as DNA, the CDR3 is TGTGCCAGCAGCCTAAAGGTTACCGGGACAGGACCATACGAGCAGTACTTC.

V gene TRBV19 combines with J gene TRBJ2-1, with unresolved D. Trimming pared 3 bases from V and 6 bases from J, leaving 12 bases between. Per germline, CDR1 LNHDA and CDR2 SQIVND (reference sequence). The length of the CDR3 is 14 residues. In DNA, the CDR3 is TGTGCCAGTAGTATTCGCGATGAGAGCAATGAGCAGTTCTTC. Residues: CASSIRDESNEQFF.

The genes are TRBV2 and TRBJ2-3; 7 nucleotides align to TRBD2. The CDR3 length is 14 residues. Germline V lookup: CDR1 SNHLY, CDR2 FYNNEI. Losses at the gene ends were 8 bases for V and 1 base for J; bases not matched to a gene: 6. CDR3 bases: TGTGCCAGCCGACTAGCCAAAGGCACAGATACGCAGTATTTT. Protein product: CASRLAKGTDTQYF.

The CDR3 DNA reads TGTGCCAGCAGTCCTCGGGGGGGGGCCGGCAATGAGCAGTTCTTC. It specifies CASSPRGGAGNEQFF. The J gene is TRBJ2-1, the V gene TRBV27, with 8 bases matching TRBD2. The CDR3 is made up of 15 amino acids. In germline, CDR1 is MNHEY, CDR2 SMNVEV (reference sequence). V lost 5 bases, J lost 6 bases, and 9 bases stayed unmatched.

This chain joins TRBV7-9 and TRBJ2-1; TRBD2 matches 8 bases. This CDR3 has 14 residues. The V segment lost 5 bases and the J segment 8 bases; nucleotides outside the gene matches: 8. Germline CDR1 and CDR2: SEHNR and FQNEAQ (reference sequence). The CDR3 sequence is CASSLGLVTDEQFF. In DNA, the CDR3 is TGTGCCAGCAGCCTGGGACTAGTTACGGATGAGCAGTTCTTC.

This clone was detected once. CDR3 region: CASSFSLRETQYF. The DNA for the CDR3 is TGTGCCAGCAGCTTTTCGTTACGGGAGACCCAGTACTTC. The V and J genes are TRBV7-6 and TRBJ2-5, with D uncertain. V dropped 3 bases and J dropped 5 bases, with 10 bases sitting between them. Per germline, CDR1 SGHVS and CDR2 FNYEAQ. There are 13 residues in the CDR3.

The chain carries TRBV11-2 and TRBJ2-4; TRBD2 is a possible D gene (5 bases). CDR1 and CDR2 from the germline V gene are SGHAT and FQNNGV. V dropped 0 bases and J dropped 7 bases, with 16 bases sitting between them. CDR3 length: 16 amino acids. In DNA form, the CDR3 reads TGTGCCAGCAGCTTAGATTTAGGTACGGGAACGAACATTCAGTACTTC. Its protein product is CASSLDLGTGTNIQYF.

This clone is a singleton in its sample. The chain recombines TRBV2 with TRBJ2-6, with D possibly matching TRBD1 (5 bases). The V and J ends lost 6 bases and 2 bases respectively, with 11 bases between them. Germline V CDR1 and CDR2: SNHLY, FYNNEI. The CDR3 contains 15 residues. The CDR3 is CASSADKPGANVLTF. The CDR3 DNA is TGTGCCAGCAGCGCGGACAAACCTGGGGCCAACGTCCTGACTTTC.

The chain uses TRBV28 and TRBJ1-2; a weak D match, TRBD1 (5 bases). Germline CDR1 and CDR2: MDHEN and SYDVKM. This CDR3 spans 12 amino acids. Trimming shortened V by 6 bases and J by 3 bases, and 8 bases separated the two germline ends. The CDR3 nucleotides read TGTGCCAGCAGCAGGGCGGACTATGGCTACACCTTC. Protein: CASSRADYGYTF.

The chain is built from TRBV11-2 and TRBJ1-1, with TRBD1 matching 8 bases. CDR3 length equals 14 residues. V shed 5 bases and J 8 bases; nucleotides not matched to a gene: 10. Germline assignment: CDR1 SGHAT and CDR2 FQNNGV. DNA of the CDR3: TGTGCCAGCAGCCAGGGGGCGGTTATCCTGGAAGCTTTCTTT. Amino acids: CASSQGAVILEAFF.

The genes are TRBV5-1 and TRBJ2-2; TRBD1 matches at 10 bases. V was pared by 4 bases and J by 5 bases, with 5 bases of the junction left unmatched. The V gene's germline CDR1 is SGHRS and CDR2 YFSETQ. The length of the CDR3 is 15 residues. CDR3 residues: CASSPGTGVTGELFF. The CDR3 nucleotides are TGCGCCAGCAGCCCTGGGACAGGGGTAACCGGGGAGCTGTTTTTT.

The rearrangement joins TRBV13 to TRBJ2-3, with TRBD2 matching over 14 bases. CDR3 size: 15 residues. V was clipped by 5 bases and J by 5 bases; unmatched bases: 3. Germline-derived CDR1 and CDR2 are PRHDT and FYEKMQ (reference sequence). The CDR3 DNA reads TGTGCCAGCAGCCTCGGGACTAGCGGGGGAGATACGCAGTATTTT. It is translated as CASSLGTSGGDTQYF.

This chain joins TRBV5-1 and TRBJ2-1, with TRBD1 matching 10 bases. This CDR3 is built from 13 residues. Germline assignment: CDR1 SGHRS and CDR2 YFSETQ. The V segment lost 4 bases and the J segment 6 bases; nucleotides outside the gene matches: 1. The CDR3 nucleotides are TGCGCCAGCAGCAGGACAGGGGGCAATGAGCAGTTCTTC. Amino acid sequence: CASSRTGGNEQFF. Drawing the rest from reference TRBV5-1 and TRBJ2-1, the complete variable domain is KAGVTQTPRYLIKTRGQQVTLSCSPISGHRSVSWYQQTPGQGLQFLFEYFSETQRNKGNFPGRFSGRQFSNSRSEMNVSTLELGDSALYLCASSRTGGNEQFFGPGTRLTVL.

The chain joins TRBV7-9 to TRBJ1-3, with D unclear. The germline V gene has CDR1 SEHNR and CDR2 FQNEAQ (reference sequence). This CDR3 comprises 13 residues. Trimming left V 8 bases short and J 4 bases short, with 12 bases between. The CDR3 here is CASAGMDGNTIYF. DNA for the CDR3: TGTGCCAGCGCGGGAATGGACGGAAACACCATATATTTT. The variable domain in full, completed from reference TRBV7-9 and TRBJ1-3, reads DTGVSQNPRHKITKRGQNVTFRCDPISEHNRLYWYRQTLGQGPEFLTYFQNEAQLEKSRLLSDRFSAERPKGSFSTLEIQRTEQGDSAMYLCASAGMDGNTIYFGEGSWLTVV.

The chain joins TRBV19 to TRBJ2-2; 7 bases map to TRBD2. V shed 3 bases and J 4 bases; nucleotides not matched to a gene: 8. The CDR3 is 16 amino acids. The germline V gene has CDR1 LNHDA and CDR2 SQIVND (reference sequence). The CDR3 sequence is CASSMTSGVFTGELFF. DNA for the CDR3: TGTGCCAGTAGTATGACGAGCGGGGTCTTCACCGGGGAGCTGTTTTTT.